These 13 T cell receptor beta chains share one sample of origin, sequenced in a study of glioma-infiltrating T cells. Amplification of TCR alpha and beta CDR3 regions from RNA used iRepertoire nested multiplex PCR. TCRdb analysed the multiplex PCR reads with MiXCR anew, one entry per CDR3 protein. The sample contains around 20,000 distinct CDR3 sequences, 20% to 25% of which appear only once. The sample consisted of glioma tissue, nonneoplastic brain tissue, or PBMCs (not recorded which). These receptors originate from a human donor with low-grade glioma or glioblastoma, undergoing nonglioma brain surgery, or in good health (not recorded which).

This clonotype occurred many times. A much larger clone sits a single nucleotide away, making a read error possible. CDR3 in DNA: TGTGCCCGCAGCTTAGCGGGCGGCCAGTACTTC. Translation gives CARSLAGGQYF. V and J are TRBV7-9 and TRBJ2-5; 7 nucleotides match TRBD2. Looked up from germline, CDR1 is SEHNR and CDR2 is FQNEAQ (reference sequence). The CDR3 is 11 residues long.

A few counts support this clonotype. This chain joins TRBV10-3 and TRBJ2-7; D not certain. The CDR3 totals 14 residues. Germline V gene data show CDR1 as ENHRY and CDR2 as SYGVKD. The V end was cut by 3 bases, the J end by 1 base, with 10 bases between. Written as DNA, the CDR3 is TGTGCCATCAGTGAACCGGAGACGTCCTACGAGCAGTACTTC. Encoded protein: CAISEPETSYEQYF.

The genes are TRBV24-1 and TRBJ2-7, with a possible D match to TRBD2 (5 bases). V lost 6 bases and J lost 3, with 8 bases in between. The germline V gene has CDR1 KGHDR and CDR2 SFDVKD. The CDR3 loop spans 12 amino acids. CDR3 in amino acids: CATSSGNYEQYF. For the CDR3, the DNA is TGTGCCACCAGTTCCGGGAACTACGAGCAGTACTTC.

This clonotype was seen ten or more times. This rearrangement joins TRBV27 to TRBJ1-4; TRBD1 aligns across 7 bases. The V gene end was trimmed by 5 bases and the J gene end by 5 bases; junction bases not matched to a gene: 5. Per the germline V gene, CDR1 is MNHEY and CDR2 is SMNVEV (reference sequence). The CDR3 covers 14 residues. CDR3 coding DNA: TGTGCCAGCAGTGCCGAACAGGGGAATGAAAAACTGTTTTTT. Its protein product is CASSAEQGNEKLFF.

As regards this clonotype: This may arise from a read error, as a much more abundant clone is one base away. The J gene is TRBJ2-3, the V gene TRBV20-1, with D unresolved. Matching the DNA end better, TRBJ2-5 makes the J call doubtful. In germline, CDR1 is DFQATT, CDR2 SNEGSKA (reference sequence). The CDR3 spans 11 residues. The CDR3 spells CSAGQTETQYF. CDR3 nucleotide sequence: TGCAGTGCTGGGCAGACAGAGACCCAGTACTTC.

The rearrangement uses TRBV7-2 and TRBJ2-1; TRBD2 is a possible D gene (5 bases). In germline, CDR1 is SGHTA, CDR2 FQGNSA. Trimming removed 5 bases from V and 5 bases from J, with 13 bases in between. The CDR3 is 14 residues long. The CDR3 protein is CASSVSVGHNEQFF. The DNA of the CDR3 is TGTGCCAGCAGCGTTAGCGTTGGTCACAATGAGCAGTTCTTC. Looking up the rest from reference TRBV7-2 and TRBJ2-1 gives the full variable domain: GAGVSQSPSNKVTEKGKDVELRCDPISGHTALYWYRQSLGQGLEFLIYFQGNSAPDKSGLPSDRFSAERTGGSVSTLTIQRTQQEDSAVYLCASSVSVGHNEQFFGPGTRLTVL.

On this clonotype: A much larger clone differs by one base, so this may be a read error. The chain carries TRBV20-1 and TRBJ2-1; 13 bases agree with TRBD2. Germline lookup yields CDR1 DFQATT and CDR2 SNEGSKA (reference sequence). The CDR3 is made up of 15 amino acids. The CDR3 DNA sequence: TGCAATGCGCCTCCGACTAGCGGGGGGTCGCATGAGCAGTTCTTC. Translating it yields CNAPPTSGGSHEQFF.

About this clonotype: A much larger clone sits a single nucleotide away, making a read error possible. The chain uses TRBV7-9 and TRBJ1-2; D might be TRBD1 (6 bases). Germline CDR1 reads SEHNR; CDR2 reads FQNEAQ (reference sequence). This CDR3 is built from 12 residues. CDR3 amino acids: CASSSGDYGYAF. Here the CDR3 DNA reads TGTGCCAGCAGCTCAGGGGACTATGGCTACGCCTTC.

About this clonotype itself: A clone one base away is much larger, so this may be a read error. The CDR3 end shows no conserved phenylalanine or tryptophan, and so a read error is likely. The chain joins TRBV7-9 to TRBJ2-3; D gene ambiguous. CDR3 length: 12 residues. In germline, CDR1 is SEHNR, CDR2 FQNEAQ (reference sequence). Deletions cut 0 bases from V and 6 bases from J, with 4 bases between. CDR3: CASSLAIDTQYY. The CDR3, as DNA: TGTGCCAGCAGCTTAGCGATCGATACGCAGTATTAT.

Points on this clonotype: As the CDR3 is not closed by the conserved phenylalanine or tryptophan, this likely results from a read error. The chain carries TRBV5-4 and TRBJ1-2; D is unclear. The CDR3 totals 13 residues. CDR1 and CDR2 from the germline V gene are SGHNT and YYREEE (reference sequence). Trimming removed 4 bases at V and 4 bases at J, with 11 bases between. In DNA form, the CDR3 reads TGTGCCAGCAGCATGGGAGGGCCCTATGGCTACACCCTC. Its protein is CASSMGGPYGYTL.

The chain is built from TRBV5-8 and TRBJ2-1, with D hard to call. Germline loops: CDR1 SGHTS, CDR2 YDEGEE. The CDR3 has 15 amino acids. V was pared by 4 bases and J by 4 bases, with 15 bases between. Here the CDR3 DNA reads TGTGCCAGCAGCCGGGTCAGGAGCTCATACAATGAGCAGTTCTTC. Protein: CASSRVRSSYNEQFF.

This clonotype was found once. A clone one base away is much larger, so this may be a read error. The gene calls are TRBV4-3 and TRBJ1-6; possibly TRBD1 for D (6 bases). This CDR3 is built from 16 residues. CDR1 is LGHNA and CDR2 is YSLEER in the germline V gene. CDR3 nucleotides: TGCGCCAGCCGCCAAGGGGGAGGTTTCTATAATTCACCCCTCCACTTT. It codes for CASRQGGGFYNSPLHF.

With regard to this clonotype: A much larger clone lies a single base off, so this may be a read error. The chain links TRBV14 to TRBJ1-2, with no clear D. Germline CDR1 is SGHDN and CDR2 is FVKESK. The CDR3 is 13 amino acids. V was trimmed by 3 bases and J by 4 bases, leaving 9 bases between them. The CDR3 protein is CASSQWKGYGYTF. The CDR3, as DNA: TGTGCCAGCAGCCAGTGGAAGGGCTATGGCTACACCTTC.